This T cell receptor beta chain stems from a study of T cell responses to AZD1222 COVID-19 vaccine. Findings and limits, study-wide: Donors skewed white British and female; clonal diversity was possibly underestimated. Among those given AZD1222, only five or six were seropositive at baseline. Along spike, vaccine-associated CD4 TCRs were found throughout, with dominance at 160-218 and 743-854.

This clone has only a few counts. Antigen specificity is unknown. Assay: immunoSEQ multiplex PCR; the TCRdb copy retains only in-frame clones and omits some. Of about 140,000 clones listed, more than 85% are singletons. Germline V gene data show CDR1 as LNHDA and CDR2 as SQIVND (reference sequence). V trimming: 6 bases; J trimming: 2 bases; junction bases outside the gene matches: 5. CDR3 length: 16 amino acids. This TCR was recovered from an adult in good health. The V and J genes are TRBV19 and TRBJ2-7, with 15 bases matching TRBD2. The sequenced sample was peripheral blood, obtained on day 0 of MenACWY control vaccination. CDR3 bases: TGTGCCAGTAGCCCGGGACTAGCGGGGGGCACCTACGAGCAGTACTTC. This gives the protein CASSPGLAGGTYEQYF.